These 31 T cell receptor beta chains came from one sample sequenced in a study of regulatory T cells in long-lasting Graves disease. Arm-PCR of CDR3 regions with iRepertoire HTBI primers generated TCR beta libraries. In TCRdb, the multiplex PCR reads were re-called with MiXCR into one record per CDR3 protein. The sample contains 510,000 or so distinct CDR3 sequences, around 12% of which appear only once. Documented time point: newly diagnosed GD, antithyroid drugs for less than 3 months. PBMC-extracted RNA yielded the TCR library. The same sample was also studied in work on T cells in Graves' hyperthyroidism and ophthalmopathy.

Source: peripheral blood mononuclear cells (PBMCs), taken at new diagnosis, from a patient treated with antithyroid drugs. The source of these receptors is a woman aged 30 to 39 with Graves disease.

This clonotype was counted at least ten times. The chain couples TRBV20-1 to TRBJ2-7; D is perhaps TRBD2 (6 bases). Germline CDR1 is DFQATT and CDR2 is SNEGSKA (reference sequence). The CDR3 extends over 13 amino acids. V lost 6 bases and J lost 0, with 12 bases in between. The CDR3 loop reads CSADLASSYEQYF. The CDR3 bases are TGCAGTGCCGATCTAGCGTCCTCCTACGAGCAGTACTTC.

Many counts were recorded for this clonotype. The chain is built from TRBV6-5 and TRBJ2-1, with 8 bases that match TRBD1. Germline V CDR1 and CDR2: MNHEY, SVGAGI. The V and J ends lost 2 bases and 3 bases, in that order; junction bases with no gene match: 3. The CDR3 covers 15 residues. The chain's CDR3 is CASSYGGTGYNEQFF. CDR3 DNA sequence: TGTGCCAGCAGTTACGGGGGGACAGGCTACAATGAGCAGTTCTTC.

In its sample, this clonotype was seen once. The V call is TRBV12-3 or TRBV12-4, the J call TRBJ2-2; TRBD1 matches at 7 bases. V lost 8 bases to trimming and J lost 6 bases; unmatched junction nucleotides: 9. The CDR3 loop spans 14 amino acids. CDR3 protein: CASGGQDIPGELFF. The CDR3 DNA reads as TGTGCCAGCGGCGGACAGGATATCCCCGGGGAGCTGTTTTTT.

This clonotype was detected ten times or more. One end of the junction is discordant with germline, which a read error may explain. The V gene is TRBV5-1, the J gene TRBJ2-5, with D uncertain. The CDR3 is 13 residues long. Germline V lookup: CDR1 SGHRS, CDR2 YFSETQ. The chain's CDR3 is CASSLRVEETQYF. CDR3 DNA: TGTGCCAGCAGCTTAAGGGTAGAAGAGACCCAGTACTTC.

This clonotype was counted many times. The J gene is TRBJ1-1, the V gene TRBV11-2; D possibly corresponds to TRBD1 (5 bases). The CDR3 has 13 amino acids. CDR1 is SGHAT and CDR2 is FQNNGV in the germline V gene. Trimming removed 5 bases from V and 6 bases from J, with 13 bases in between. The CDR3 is CASSDSVGPEAFF. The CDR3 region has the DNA TGTGCCAGCAGCGATTCCGTGGGACCTGAAGCTTTCTTT.

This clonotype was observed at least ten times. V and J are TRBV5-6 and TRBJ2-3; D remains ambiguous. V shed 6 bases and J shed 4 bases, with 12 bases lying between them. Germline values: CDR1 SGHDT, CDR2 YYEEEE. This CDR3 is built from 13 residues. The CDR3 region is CASKEGRADTQYF. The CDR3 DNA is TGTGCCAGCAAGGAAGGACGGGCAGATACGCAGTATTTT.

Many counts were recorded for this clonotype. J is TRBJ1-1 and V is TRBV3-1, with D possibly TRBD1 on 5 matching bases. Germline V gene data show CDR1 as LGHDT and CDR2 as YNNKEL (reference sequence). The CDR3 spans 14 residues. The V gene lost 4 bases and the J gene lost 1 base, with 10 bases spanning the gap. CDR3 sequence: CASSLRGWNTEAFF. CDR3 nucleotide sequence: TGTGCCAGCAGCCTAAGGGGTTGGAACACTGAAGCTTTCTTT.

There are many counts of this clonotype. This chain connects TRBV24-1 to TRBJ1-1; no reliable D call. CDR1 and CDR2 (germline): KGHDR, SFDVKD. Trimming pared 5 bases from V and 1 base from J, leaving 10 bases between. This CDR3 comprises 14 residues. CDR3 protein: CATSATTENTEAFF. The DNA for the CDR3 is TGTGCCACCAGTGCCACTACAGAGAACACTGAAGCTTTCTTT.

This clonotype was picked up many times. The CDR3 spells CASSQGQGVLMNTEAFF. The CDR3 region has the DNA TGTGCCAGCAGCCAGGGACAGGGGGTCTTGATGAACACTGAAGCTTTCTTT. The chain combines TRBV14 with TRBJ1-1; 11 bases line up with TRBD1. The germline CDR1 and CDR2 sequences are SGHDN and FVKESK. With 3 bases clipped from V and 0 bases from J, the junction kept 6 bases outside the gene matches. This CDR3 spans 17 amino acids.

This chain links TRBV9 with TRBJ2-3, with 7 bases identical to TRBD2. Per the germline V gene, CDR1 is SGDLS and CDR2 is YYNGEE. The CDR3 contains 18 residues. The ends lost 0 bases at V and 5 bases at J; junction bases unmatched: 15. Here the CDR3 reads CASSVGGGGPNRLDTQYF. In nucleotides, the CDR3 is TGTGCCAGCAGCGTAGGGGGGGGGGGACCTAACCGTCTAGATACGCAGTATTTT.

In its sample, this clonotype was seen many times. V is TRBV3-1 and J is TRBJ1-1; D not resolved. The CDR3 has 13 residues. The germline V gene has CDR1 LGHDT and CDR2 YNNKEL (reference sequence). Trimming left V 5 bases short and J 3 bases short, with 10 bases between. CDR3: CASSKLSHTEAFF. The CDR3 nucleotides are TGTGCCAGCAGCAAGCTGTCCCACACTGAAGCTTTCTTT.

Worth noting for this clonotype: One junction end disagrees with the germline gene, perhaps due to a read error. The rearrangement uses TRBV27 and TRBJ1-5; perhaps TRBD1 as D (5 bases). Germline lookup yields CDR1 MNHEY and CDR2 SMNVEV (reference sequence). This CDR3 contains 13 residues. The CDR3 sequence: CASSLMGLQPQHF. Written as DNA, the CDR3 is TGTGCCAGCAGTTTAATGGGGCTTCAGCCTCAGCATTTT.

The CDR3: CASSPPGGISYEQYF. The CDR3 DNA reads as TGTGCCAGCAGCCCCCCCGGGGGAATTTCCTACGAGCAGTACTTC. This chain links TRBV6-2 or TRBV6-3 with TRBJ2-7; D perhaps matches TRBD2 (6 bases). Trimming took off 6 bases at V and 1 base at J, with 16 bases between the two ends. There are 15 residues in the CDR3. Germline V gene sequence: CDR1 MNHEY, CDR2 SVGEGT.

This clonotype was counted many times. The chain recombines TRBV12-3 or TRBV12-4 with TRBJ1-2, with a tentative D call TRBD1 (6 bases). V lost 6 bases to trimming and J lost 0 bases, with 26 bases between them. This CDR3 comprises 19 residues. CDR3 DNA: TGTGCCAGCAGCCAATTGCCGCAAATATCGGACAGAACTAACTATGGCTACACCTTC. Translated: CASSQLPQISDRTNYGYTF.

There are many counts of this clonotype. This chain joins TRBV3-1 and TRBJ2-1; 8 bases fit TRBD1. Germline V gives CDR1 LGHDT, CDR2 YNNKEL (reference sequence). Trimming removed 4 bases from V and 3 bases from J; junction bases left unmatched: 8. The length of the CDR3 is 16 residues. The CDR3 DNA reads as TGTGCCAGCAGCCTCCCCGTGACAGGGGACTACAATGAGCAGTTCTTC. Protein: CASSLPVTGDYNEQFF.

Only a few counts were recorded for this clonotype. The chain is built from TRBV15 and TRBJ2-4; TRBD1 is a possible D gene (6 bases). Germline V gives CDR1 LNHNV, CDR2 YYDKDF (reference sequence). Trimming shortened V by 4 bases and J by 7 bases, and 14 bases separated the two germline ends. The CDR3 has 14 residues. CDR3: CATSTGVYGNIQYF. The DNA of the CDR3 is TGTGCCACCAGCACAGGGGTTTACGGGAACATTCAGTACTTC.

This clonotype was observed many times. CDR3 sequence: CASSQGGVGAEAFF. The CDR3, as DNA: TGTGCCAGCAGCCAAGGGGGGGTAGGGGCTGAAGCTTTCTTT. The chain is built from TRBV28 and TRBJ1-1, with a possible D match to TRBD1 (6 bases). The V gene's germline CDR1 is MDHEN and CDR2 SYDVKM. The length of the CDR3 is 14 residues. Trimming shortened V by 6 bases and J by 6 bases, and 17 bases separated the two germline ends.

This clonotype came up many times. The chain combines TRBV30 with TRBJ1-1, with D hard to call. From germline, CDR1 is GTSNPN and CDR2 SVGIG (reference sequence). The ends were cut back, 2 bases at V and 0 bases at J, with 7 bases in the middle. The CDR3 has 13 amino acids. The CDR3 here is CAWSWAVNTEAFF. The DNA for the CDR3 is TGTGCCTGGAGTTGGGCCGTGAACACTGAAGCTTTCTTT.

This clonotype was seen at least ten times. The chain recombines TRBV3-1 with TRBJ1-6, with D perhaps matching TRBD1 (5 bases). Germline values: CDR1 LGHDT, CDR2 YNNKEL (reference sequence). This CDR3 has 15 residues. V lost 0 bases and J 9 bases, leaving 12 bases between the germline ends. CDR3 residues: CASSQDQGIASPLHF. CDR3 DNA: TGTGCCAGCAGCCAAGATCAGGGTATTGCTTCACCCCTCCACTTT.

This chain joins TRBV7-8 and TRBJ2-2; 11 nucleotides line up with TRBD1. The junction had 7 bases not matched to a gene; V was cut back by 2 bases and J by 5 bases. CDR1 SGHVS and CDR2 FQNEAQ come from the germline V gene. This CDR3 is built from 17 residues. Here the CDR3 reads CASSLPPGQGDTGELFF. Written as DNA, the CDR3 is TGTGCCAGCAGCTTACCCCCGGGACAGGGGGATACCGGGGAGCTGTTTTTT.

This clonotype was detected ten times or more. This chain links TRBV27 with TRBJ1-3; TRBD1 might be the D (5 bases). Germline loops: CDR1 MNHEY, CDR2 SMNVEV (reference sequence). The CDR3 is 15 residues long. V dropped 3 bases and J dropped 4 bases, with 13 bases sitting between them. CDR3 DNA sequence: TGTGCCAGCAGTTTGTCAGGGACTACAGGAAACACCATATATTTT. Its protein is CASSLSGTTGNTIYF.

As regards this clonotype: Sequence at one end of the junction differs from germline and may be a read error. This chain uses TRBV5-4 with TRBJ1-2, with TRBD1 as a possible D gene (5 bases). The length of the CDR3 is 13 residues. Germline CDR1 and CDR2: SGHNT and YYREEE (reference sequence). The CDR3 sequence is CASSLVGEDTPFF. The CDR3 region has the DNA TGTGCCAGCAGCTTGGTAGGGGAGGACACCCCTTTCTTC.

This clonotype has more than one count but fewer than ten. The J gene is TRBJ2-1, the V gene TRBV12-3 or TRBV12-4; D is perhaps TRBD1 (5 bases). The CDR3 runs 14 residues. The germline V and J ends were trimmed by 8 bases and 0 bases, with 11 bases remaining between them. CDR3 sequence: CASRPRGSYNEQFF. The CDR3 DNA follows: TGTGCCAGCCGGCCTAGGGGCTCCTACAATGAGCAGTTCTTC.

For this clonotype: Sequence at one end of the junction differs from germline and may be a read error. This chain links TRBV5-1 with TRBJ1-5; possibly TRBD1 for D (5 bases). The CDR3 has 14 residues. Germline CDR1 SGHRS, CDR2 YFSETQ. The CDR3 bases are TGTGCCAGCAGCTTGGGGGAGAGCAATCAGCCCCAGCATTTT. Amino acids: CASSLGESNQPQHF. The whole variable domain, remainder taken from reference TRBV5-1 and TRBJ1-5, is KAGVTQTPRYLIKTRGQQVTLSCSPISGHRSVSWYQQTPGQGLQFLFEYFSETQRNKGNFPGRFSGRQFSNSRSEMNVSTLELGDSALYLCASSLGESNQPQHFGDGTRLSIL.

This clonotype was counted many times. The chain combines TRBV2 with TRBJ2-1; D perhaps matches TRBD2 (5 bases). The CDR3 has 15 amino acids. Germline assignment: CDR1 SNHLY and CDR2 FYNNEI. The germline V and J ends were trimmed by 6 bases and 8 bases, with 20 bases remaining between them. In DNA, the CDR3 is TGTGCCAGCAGCCGATCGCGGACTTTCGTCGATGAGCAGTTCTTC. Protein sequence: CASSRSRTFVDEQFF. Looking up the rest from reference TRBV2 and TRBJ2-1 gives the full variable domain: EPEVTQTPSHQVTQMGQEVILRCVPISNHLYFYWYRQILGQKVEFLVSFYNNEISEKSEIFDDQFSVERPDGSNFTLKIRSTKLEDSAMYFCASSRSRTFVDEQFFGPGTRLTVL.

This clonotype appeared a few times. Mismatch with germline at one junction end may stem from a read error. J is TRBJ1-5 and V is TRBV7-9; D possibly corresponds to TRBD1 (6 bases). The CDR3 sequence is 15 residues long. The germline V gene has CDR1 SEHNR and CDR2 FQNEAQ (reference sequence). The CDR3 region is CASSPGWRDNQPQLF. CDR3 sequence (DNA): TGTGCCAGCAGCCCCGGATGGAGGGACAATCAGCCCCAGCTTTTT. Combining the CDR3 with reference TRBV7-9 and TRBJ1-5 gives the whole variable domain DTGVSQNPRHKITKRGQNVTFRCDPISEHNRLYWYRQTLGQGPEFLTYFQNEAQLEKSRLLSDRFSAERPKGSFSTLEIQRTEQGDSAMYLCASSPGWRDNQPQLFGDGTRLSIL.

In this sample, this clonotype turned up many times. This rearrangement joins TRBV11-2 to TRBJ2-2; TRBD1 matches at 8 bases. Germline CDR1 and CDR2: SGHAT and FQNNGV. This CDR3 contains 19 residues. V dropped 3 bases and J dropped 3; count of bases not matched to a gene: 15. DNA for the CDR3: TGTGCCAGCAGCTTTATACCCCCGACAGGGGTTTCGGACACCGGGGAGCTGTTTTTT. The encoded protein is CASSFIPPTGVSDTGELFF.

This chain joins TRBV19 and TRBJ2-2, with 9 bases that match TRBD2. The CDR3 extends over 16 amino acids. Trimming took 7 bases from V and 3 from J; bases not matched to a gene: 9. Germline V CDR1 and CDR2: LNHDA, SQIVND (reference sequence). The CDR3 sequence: CASNSGRGLDTGELFF. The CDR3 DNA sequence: TGTGCCAGTAATAGCGGGAGAGGTTTGGACACCGGGGAGCTGTTTTTT. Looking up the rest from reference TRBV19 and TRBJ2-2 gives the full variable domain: DGGITQSPKYLFRKEGQNVTLSCEQNLNHDAMYWYRQDPGQGLRLIYYSQIVNDFQKGDIAEGYSVSREKKESFPLTVTSAQKNPTAFYLCASNSGRGLDTGELFFGEGSRLTVL.

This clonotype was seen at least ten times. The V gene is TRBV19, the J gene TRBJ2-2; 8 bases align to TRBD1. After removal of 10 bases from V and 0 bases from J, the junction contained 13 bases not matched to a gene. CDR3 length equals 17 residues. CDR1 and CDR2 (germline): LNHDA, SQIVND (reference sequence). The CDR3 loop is CATFHDRGKTNTGELFF. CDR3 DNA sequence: TGTGCCACCTTCCACGACAGGGGAAAAACGAACACCGGGGAGCTGTTTTTT.

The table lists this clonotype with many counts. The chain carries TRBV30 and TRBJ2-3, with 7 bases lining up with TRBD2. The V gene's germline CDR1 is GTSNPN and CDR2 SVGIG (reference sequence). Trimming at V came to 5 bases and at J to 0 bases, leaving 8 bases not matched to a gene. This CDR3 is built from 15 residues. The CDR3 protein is CAWSIRSGSTDTQYF. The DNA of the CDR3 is TGTGCCTGGTCGATCCGTAGCGGGAGCACAGATACGCAGTATTTT.

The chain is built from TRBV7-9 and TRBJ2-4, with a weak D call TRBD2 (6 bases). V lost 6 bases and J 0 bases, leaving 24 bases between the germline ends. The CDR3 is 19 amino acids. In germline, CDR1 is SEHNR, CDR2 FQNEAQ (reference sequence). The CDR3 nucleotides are TGTGCCAGCAGTATGGGGTCGGGACTGGAAAATATAGCCAAAAACATTCAGTACTTC. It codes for CASSMGSGLENIAKNIQYF.